This T cell receptor beta chain was identified in a study of CD8+ T cells in alopecia areata (dated by TCRdb to the late 2010s). Context from the whole study: The treated patients took part in an open-label pilot trial in which moderate-to-severe alopecia areata was treated with oral tofacitinib at 5 to 10 mg twice daily. RNA was obtained with the PAXgene miRNA kit for fixed scalp, the miRNeasy kit for PBMCs, and the RNeasy kit for mouse skin. Clonality in the scalp was compared among normal scalp (n=4), patchy alopecia areata scalp (n=8), and alopecia totalis/universalis scalp (n=8). Tofacitinib was given for 6 to 18 months, followed by 6 months of follow-up off drug to assess delayed response and recurrence. High-throughput TCRbeta sequencing was used to examine T cell clonal expansion in alopecia areata in both the C3H/HeJ mouse model and human patients. Tofacitinib-treated patients had biopsies at baseline and at 4 and 24 weeks of treatment, with a later scalp biopsy in several patients. Human TCRbeta sequencing covered scalp tissue and sorted CD4+ and CD8+ peripheral blood T cells from patchy and totalis/universalis alopecia areata patients and healthy controls. TCRbeta CDR3 regions were amplified by immunoSEQ multiplex PCR with 35 Vbeta forward and 13 Jbeta reverse primers.

What the time point label conveys for this sample: baseline before oral tofacitinib. From alopecia areata patients, peripheral blood was collected along with lesional scalp punch biopsies. After PBMCs were isolated by density centrifugation and stained for CD3, CD4 and CD8, a FACSAria was used to sort CD4+ and CD8+ T cells. Overall study outcomes, separate from this receptor: Resident alphabeta T cells in normal human skin are also sequenced, complicating scalp TCR repertoire analysis, unlike mouse skin dominated by gammadelta T cells. Shared TCR sequences between patients were less evident than in mice, which may be partly attributable to HLA diversity in the patient population. Compared with normal scalp, lesional scalp had higher clonality and more expanded CD8+ clones, particularly in alopecia totalis/universalis, a pattern that suggests antigenic drive.

About this clone itself: The specificity of this receptor is unknown. No base-level quality is on record; no much larger clone is a single base apart.

Libraries were built with the immunoSEQ multiplex PCR assay. RNA was extracted from all samples and reverse transcribed into cDNA, which served as template for TCR sequencing. First-strand cDNA was synthesized with SuperScript III using a 2:1 mix of oligo-dT and random hexamers. Amplification bias was assessed with a synthetic immune receptor repertoire, and residual bias was removed computationally. Per the original workflow: After raw reads were preprocessed to remove errors, the CDR3 was defined following IMGT conventions as running from the conserved cysteine to phenylalanine. Clonality was computed by normalizing Shannon entropy by log2 of the number of productive unique TCRs and subtracting the result from 1. Scalp TCRbeta sequences were cross-referenced with sorted blood CD4 and CD8 repertoires so that the CD4 or CD8 identity of scalp clones could be inferred. TCRdb mirrors the immuneACCESS table, restricted to in-frame sequences. Some clones are absent from its copies; in checked studies, under half trace to an unresolved V gene, and the reason for the others is unknown. The V and J calls and clone size come from that table; D and trimming were worked out from the DNA. The sample has a few hundred thousand clones on record, roughly two thirds of them singletons. Roughly 1.2% of the sample lies in the top ten.

The germline V and J ends show losses of 8 bases and 8 bases respectively, and no gene match explains 15 bases of the junction. Reading the germline V gene gives CDR1 KGHSH and CDR2 LQKENI. The CDR3 starts with the cysteine, ends with the phenylalanine, and has 16 residues. The entry retains the CDR3 DNA only, 48 bases that are in frame from base 1. The rearrangement joined TRBV18 to TRBJ2-1, and TRBD2 aligns with 10 junction nucleotides. The source material was CD4+ T cells sorted from blood, sampled at week 0. The clonotype originates from a human donor with alopecia areata. The CDR3 protein sequence reads: CASAPLKRGGRDEQFF. The base sequence is TGTGCCAGCGCCCCCCTGAAGCGGGGGGGTCGTGATGAGCAGTTCTTC.